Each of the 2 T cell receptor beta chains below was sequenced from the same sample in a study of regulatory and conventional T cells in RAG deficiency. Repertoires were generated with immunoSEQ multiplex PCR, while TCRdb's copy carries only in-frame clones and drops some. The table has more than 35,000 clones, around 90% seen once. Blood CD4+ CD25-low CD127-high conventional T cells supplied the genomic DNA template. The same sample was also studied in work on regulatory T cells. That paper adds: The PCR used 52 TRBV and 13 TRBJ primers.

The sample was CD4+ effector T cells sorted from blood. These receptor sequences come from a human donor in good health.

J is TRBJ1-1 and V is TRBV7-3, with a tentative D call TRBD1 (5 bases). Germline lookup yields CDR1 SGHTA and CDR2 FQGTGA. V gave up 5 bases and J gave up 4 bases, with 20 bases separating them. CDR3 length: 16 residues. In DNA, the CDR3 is TGTGCCAGCAGCAGTCAGGGTAGTGGGCTGGCCACTGAAGCTTTCTTT. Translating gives CASSSQGSGLATEAFF.

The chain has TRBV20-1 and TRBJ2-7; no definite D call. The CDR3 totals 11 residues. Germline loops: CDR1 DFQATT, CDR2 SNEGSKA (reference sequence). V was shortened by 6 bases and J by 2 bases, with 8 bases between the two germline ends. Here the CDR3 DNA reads TGCAGTGCAAAAACCCCCTACGAGCAGTACTTC. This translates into CSAKTPYEQYF.